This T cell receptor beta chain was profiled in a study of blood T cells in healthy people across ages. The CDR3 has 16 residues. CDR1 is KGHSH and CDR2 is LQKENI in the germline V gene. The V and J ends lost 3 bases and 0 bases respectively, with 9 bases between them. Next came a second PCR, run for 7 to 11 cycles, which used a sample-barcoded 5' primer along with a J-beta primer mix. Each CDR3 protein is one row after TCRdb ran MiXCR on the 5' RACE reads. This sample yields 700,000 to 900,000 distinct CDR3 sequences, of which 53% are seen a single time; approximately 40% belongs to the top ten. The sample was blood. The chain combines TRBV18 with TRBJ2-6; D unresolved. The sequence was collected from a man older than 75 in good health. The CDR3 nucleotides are TGTGCCAGCTCACCCGTACCGATCTCTGGGGCCAACGTCCTGACTTTC. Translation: CASSPVPISGANVLTF.